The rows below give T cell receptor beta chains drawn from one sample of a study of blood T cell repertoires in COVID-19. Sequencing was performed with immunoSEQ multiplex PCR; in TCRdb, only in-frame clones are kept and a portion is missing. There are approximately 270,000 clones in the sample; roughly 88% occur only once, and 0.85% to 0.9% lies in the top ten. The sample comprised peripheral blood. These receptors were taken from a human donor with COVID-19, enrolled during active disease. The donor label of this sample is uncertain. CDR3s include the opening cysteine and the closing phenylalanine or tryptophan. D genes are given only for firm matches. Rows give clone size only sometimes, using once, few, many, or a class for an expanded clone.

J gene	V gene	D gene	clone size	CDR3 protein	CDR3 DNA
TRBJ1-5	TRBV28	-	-	CASSLTENSNQPQHF	TGTGCCAGCAGCCTCACAGAGAATAGCAATCAGCCCCAGCATTTT
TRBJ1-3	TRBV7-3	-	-	CASSLNGGSSGNTIYF	TGTGCCAGCAGCTTAAACGGAGGCTCCTCTGGAAACACCATATATTTT
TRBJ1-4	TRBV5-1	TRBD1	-	CASSPDTGVSEKLFF	TGCGCCAGCAGCCCCGACACAGGGGTGAGTGAAAAACTGTTTTTT
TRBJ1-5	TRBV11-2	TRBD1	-	CAGSFGARDSHQPQHF	TGTGCCGGCAGCTTTGGGGCCCGGGACAGCCATCAGCCCCAGCATTTT
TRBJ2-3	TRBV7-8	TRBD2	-	CASSLQGLAADTQYF	TGTGCCAGCAGCCTGCAGGGACTAGCAGCAGATACGCAGTATTTT
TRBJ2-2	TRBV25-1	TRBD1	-	CASTGTGRGGTGELFF	TGTGCCAGCACAGGGACAGGTCGAGGGGGGACCGGGGAGCTGTTTTTT
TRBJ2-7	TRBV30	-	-	CAFTGRDAYSYEQYF	TGTGCCTTCACCGGGCGGGACGCGTACTCCTACGAGCAGTACTTC
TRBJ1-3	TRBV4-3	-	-	CASSQGRYGNTIYF	TGCGCCAGCAGCCAAGGCCGCTACGGAAACACCATATATTTT
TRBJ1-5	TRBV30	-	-	CAWSVNSYSNQPQHF	TGTGCCTGGAGTGTAAACTCATATAGCAATCAGCCCCAGCATTTT
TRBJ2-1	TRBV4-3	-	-	CASSQDPANGEQFF	TGCGCCAGCAGCCAAGATCCCGCTAATGGTGAGCAGTTCTTC
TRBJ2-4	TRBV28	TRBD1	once	CARNRGTKNIQYF	TGTGCCAGGAACAGGGGAACCAAAAACATTCAGTACTTC
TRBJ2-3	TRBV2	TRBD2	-	CASRRGGRATDTQYF	TGTGCCAGCAGAAGGGGCGGGAGGGCCACAGATACGCAGTATTTT
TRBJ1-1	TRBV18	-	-	CASSRGSTEAFF	TGTGCCAGCTCACGCGGATCGACTGAAGCTTTCTTT
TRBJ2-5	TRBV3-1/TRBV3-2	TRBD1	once	CASSRPGQIQETQYF	TGTGCCAGCAGCCGCCCGGGACAGATCCAAGAGACCCAGTACTTC
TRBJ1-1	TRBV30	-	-	CALSDSNTEAFF	TGTGCCCTTTCTGACTCGAACACTGAAGCTTTCTTT
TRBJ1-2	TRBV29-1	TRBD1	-	CSAPGQGAHGYTF	TGCAGCGCTCCGGGACAGGGGGCGCATGGCTACACCTTC
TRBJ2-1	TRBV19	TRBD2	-	CASSLKREGIHEQFF	TGTGCCAGTAGTTTGAAGCGGGAGGGTATCCATGAGCAGTTCTTC
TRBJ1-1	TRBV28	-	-	CASSSLLNTEAFF	TGTGCCAGCAGTTCCCTATTGAACACTGAAGCTTTCTTT
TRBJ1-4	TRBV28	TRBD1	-	CASSPPGQGDEKLFF	TGTGCCAGCAGTCCTCCGGGACAGGGGGACGAAAAACTGTTTTTT
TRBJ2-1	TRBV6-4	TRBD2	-	CASSGGTSAINEQFF	TGTGCCAGCAGTGGGGGGACTAGCGCCATCAATGAGCAGTTCTTC
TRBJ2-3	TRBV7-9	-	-	CASSARLVSTDTQYF	TGTGCCAGCAGCGCAAGACTAGTATCCACAGATACGCAGTATTTT
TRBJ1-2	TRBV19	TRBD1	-	CASSIDREGNYGYTF	TGTGCCAGTAGTATTGACAGGGAAGGAAACTATGGCTACACCTTC
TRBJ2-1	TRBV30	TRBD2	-	CAWSVSGGNEQFF	TGTGCCTGGAGTGTTAGCGGGGGCAATGAGCAGTTCTTC
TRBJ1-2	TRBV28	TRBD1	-	CASRRDRDRANYGYTF	TGTGCCAGCAGACGGGACAGGGATAGGGCTAACTATGGCTACACCTTC
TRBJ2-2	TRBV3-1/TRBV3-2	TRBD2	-	CASSHGLAVDTGELFF	TGTGCCAGCAGCCATGGACTAGCAGTTGACACCGGGGAGCTGTTTTTT
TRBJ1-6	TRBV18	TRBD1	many	CASSPGADRFNSPLHF	TGTGCCAGCTCACCCGGAGCGGACAGGTTTAATTCACCCCTCCACTTT
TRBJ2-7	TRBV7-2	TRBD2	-	CASSLGGRGSSYEQYF	TGTGCCAGCAGCTTGGGGGGACGCGGGAGTTCCTACGAGCAGTACTTC
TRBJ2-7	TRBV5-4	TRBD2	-	CASSLGGTTSYEQYF	TGTGCCAGCAGCTTGGGGGGGACTACCTCCTACGAGCAGTACTTC
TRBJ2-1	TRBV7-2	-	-	CASSLALLIQSTYNEQFF	TGTGCCAGCAGCTTAGCCCTTCTTATACAGAGCACCTACAATGAGCAGTTCTTC